This TCR beta chain derives from a study of blood T cells in healthy people across ages. Study conclusions and caveats: More naive CD4+ cells and higher diversity marked long-lived donors relative to aged donors.

Combining a sample-barcoded 5' primer with a J-beta primer mix, a second PCR ran for roughly 7 to 11 cycles. Every molecule of cDNA carried a tag from a template-switch adaptor with 12 random nucleotides. TCRdb itself ran the 5' RACE reads through MiXCR, one entry per CDR3 protein. The data hold 700,000 or so distinct CDR3 sequences, with about a fifth observed a single time. Total RNA was extracted at no less than 5 micrograms per sample. On this clonotype itself: Its specificity is unknown.

The CDR3 is made up of 14 amino acids. Germline assignment: CDR1 LGHDT and CDR2 YNNKEL (reference sequence). V was shortened by 4 bases and J by 4 bases, with 14 bases between the two germline ends. The material sequenced was blood. V is TRBV3-1 and J is TRBJ2-7, with a tentative D call TRBD1 (6 bases). This receptor was taken from a man between 65 and 85 years old in good health. For the CDR3, the DNA is TGTGCCAGCAGCCCGAACAGGGCCTTATACGAGCAGTACTTC. It yields the protein CASSPNRALYEQYF.